The rows below give T cell receptor beta chains drawn from one sample of a study of vaccination effects on CD4 cells after COVID-19. These receptors have no known antigen. Profiled with immunoSEQ multiplex PCR; TCRdb holds only in-frame clones, not every one. The sample has 50,000 or so clones, around 67% seen once. This specimen was CD4+ T cells from PBMCs cultured without peptide, taken before COVID-19 vaccination. These receptors were collected from a human donor who received a COVID-19 vaccine. The CDR3 runs from the conserved cysteine through the conserved F or W. The D gene is left open where the match is weak. Where a row states a size, it is once, few, many or the class of an expanded clone; other rows omit it.

d_call j_call clone_size v_call cdr3_aa cdr3_nt
TRBD2 TRBJ2-3 NA TRBV11-2 CASSPRTSGRATDTQYF TGTGCCAGCAGCCCCCGCACTAGCGGGAGGGCCACAGATACGCAGTATTTT
NA TRBJ1-2 once TRBV3-1/TRBV3-2 CASSQGGVNYGYTF TGTGCCAGCAGCCAAGGGGGAGTTAACTATGGCTACACCTTC
NA TRBJ2-5 NA TRBV18 CASSPPGRTETQYF TGTGCCAGCTCACCACCGGGCAGGACGGAGACCCAGTACTTC
NA TRBJ1-5 NA TRBV28 CASRLASHQPQHF TGTGCCAGCAGGTTAGCGAGCCATCAGCCCCAGCATTTT
NA TRBJ1-5 few TRBV6-2/TRBV6-3 CASSYWDYYSNQPQHF TGTGCCAGCAGTTATTGGGACTATTATAGCAATCAGCCCCAGCATTTT
TRBD1 TRBJ1-1 NA TRBV3-1/TRBV3-2 CASSPGTGTGTEAFF TGTGCCAGCAGCCCGGGGACAGGGACAGGCACTGAAGCTTTCTTT
NA TRBJ2-5 NA TRBV5-5 CASRITAQETQYF TGTGCCAGCAGAATCACTGCCCAAGAGACCCAGTACTTC
NA TRBJ1-1 NA TRBV15 CATSRDYRHMNTEAFF TGTGCCACCAGCAGAGATTATCGCCACATGAACACTGAAGCTTTCTTT
NA TRBJ2-6 NA TRBV27 CASKRGANVLTF TGTGCCAGCAAACGAGGGGCCAACGTCCTGACTTTC
NA TRBJ2-7 NA TRBV5-1 CASSKGPNRPYEQYF TGCGCCAGCAGCAAAGGTCCGAATCGGCCCTACGAGCAGTACTTC
NA TRBJ1-2 NA TRBV30 CAWSVSGLYGYTF TGTGCCTGGAGTGTATCGGGCCTCTATGGCTACACCTTC
NA TRBJ2-7 NA TRBV3-1/TRBV3-2 CASSQGDGISYEQYF TGTGCCAGCAGCCAAGGAGACGGAATCTCCTACGAGCAGTACTTC
NA TRBJ2-2 NA TRBV28 CASSLVKNTGELFF TGTGCCAGCAGTTTAGTAAAGAACACCGGGGAGCTGTTTTTT
TRBD2 TRBJ2-1 NA TRBV19 CATRETSGIRRGNEQFF TGTGCCACTAGGGAGACTAGCGGGATTCGTCGGGGCAATGAGCAGTTCTTC
NA TRBJ2-3 NA TRBV19 CASRAETTDTQYF TGTGCCAGTAGAGCGGAAACCACAGATACGCAGTATTTT
TRBD1 TRBJ1-1 NA TRBV12-3/TRBV12-4 CASRDRANTEAFF TGTGCCAGCAGGGACAGGGCGAACACTGAAGCTTTCTTT
TRBD2 TRBJ2-2 once TRBV9 CASSVVPRGGDGELFF TGTGCCAGCAGCGTAGTTCCCCGGGGGGGCGACGGGGAGCTGTTTTTT
TRBD1 TRBJ2-2 NA TRBV24-1 CATSDPGQGSSGELFF TGTGCCACCAGTGATCCGGGACAGGGATCATCTGGGGAGCTGTTTTTT
TRBD2 TRBJ2-7 NA TRBV7-9 CASSLGGTTSYEQYF TGTGCCAGCAGCTTAGGAGGGACTACCTCCTACGAGCAGTACTTC
NA TRBJ1-5 few TRBV19 CASSRGRRTNGNQPQHF TGTGCCAGTAGTAGGGGGCGACGAACCAATGGCAATCAGCCCCAGCATTTT
NA TRBJ2-3 few TRBV27 CASRTLLVPETDTQYF TGTGCCAGCAGGACTCTACTAGTCCCCGAAACAGATACGCAGTATTTT
TRBD2 TRBJ2-2 once TRBV5-1 CASSLITSGNTGELFF TGCGCCAGCAGCTTGATTACTAGCGGGAACACCGGGGAGCTGTTTTTT
NA TRBJ1-4 NA TRBV10-2 CASRRTSFGPEKLFF TGCGCCAGCCGAAGAACGTCTTTCGGACCTGAAAAACTGTTTTTT
NA TRBJ1-5 NA TRBV7-3 CASSLDSNQPQHF TGTGCCAGCAGCTTAGACAGCAATCAGCCCCAGCATTTT
NA TRBJ1-5 NA TRBV28 CASSLGPNQPQHF TGTGCCAGCAGTTTAGGACCGAATCAGCCCCAGCATTTT
TRBD1 TRBJ2-6 few TRBV7-9 CASSVDRDRGPGANVLTF TGTGCCAGCAGCGTAGACCGGGACAGGGGTCCTGGGGCCAACGTCCTGACTTTC
NA TRBJ2-5 NA TRBV7-2 CASSYNGGETQYF TGTGCCAGCAGCTATAACGGGGGAGAGACCCAGTACTTC
TRBD1 TRBJ1-2 NA TRBV6-5 CASWTGPNYGYTF TGTGCCAGTTGGACAGGACCAAACTATGGCTACACCTTC
NA TRBJ2-1 NA TRBV7-2 CASSYRLLGRPWGEQFF TGTGCCAGCAGCTACCGCCTGCTCGGGCGGCCGTGGGGTGAGCAGTTCTTC
TRBD1 TRBJ1-1 NA TRBV6-5 CASRPGQALNTEAFF TGTGCCAGCAGACCCGGACAGGCCTTGAACACTGAAGCTTTCTTT
TRBD1 TRBJ1-5 NA TRBV2 CASRDRASNSNQPQHF TGTGCCAGCAGGGACAGGGCTTCCAATAGCAATCAGCCCCAGCATTTT
NA TRBJ1-3 NA TRBV18 CASSPKDRLSGNTIYF TGTGCCAGCTCACCGAAAGACAGGTTATCTGGAAACACCATATATTTT
NA TRBJ2-3 few TRBV5-6 CASSGTARRGTDTQYF TGTGCCAGCAGCGGCACGGCGAGGCGGGGCACAGATACGCAGTATTTT
NA TRBJ2-3 NA TRBV29-1 CSVETGGSPSTDTQYF TGCAGCGTTGAAACCGGCGGCAGCCCTAGCACAGATACGCAGTATTTT
NA TRBJ2-1 NA TRBV7-2 CASSLEGSSYNEQFF TGTGCCAGCAGCTTAGAAGGGAGCTCCTACAATGAGCAGTTCTTC
NA TRBJ1-5 few TRBV12-5 CASGLGTAPSNQPQHF TGTGCTAGTGGTTTGGGGACGGCCCCGAGCAATCAGCCCCAGCATTTT
NA TRBJ2-7 NA TRBV7-2 CASAELARLRMNEQYF TGTGCCAGCGCTGAATTGGCCCGACTTCGGATGAACGAGCAGTACTTC
TRBD1 TRBJ2-5 few TRBV3-1/TRBV3-2 CASSQDPTGGRETQYF TGTGCCAGCAGCCAAGACCCGACAGGGGGCAGGGAGACCCAGTACTTC
NA TRBJ2-5 NA TRBV12-5 CASGPQSGQETQYF TGTGCTAGTGGCCCTCAAAGCGGGCAAGAGACCCAGTACTTC
NA TRBJ1-4 once TRBV7-5 CARSFRDRGNEKLFF TGTGCCAGAAGCTTTAGGGACAGGGGTAATGAAAAACTGTTTTTT
TRBD2 TRBJ2-7 NA TRBV6-5 CASSPAGPYEQYF TGTGCCAGCAGCCCAGCGGGACCCTACGAGCAGTACTTC
NA TRBJ1-5 NA TRBV6-1 CASSEARGQPQHF TGTGCCAGCAGTGAAGCTAGGGGGCAGCCCCAGCATTTT
TRBD1 TRBJ1-2 NA TRBV7-2 CASSSGDRVGGYTF TGTGCCAGCAGCTCGGGGGACAGGGTCGGCGGCTACACCTTC
NA TRBJ1-5 few TRBV19 CASSIVRGGNQPQHF TGTGCCAGTAGTATAGTCAGGGGCGGCAATCAGCCCCAGCATTTT
NA TRBJ2-7 NA TRBV28 CASSPSSYEQYF TGTGCCAGCAGCCCTAGCTCCTACGAGCAGTACTTC
TRBD1 TRBJ1-2 NA TRBV15 CATSSTGGRPNYGYTF TGTGCCACCAGCAGTACAGGGGGCCGTCCCAACTATGGCTACACCTTC
NA TRBJ1-2 few TRBV28 CASSLGTTNYGYTF TGTGCCAGCAGTTTGGGGACAACTAACTATGGCTACACCTTC
NA TRBJ1-3 NA TRBV6-5 CASSYSRGSGNTIYF TGTGCCAGCAGTTACTCTCGGGGGTCCGGAAACACCATATATTTT